The 15 T cell receptor beta chains below all came from one sample that was sequenced in a study of blood T cell repertoires in COVID-19. The data were produced by immunoSEQ multiplex PCR, yet TCRdb's version contains in-frame clones alone and is incomplete. The data contain some 260,000 clones, more than 85% of them seen just once; the ten biggest clones take up approximately 9%. Sequences were obtained from PBMCs or T cells enriched from blood (not recorded which). Receptors originate from a middle-aged man who had recovered from COVID-19.

The chain couples TRBV6-5 to TRBJ1-5; D might be TRBD1 (5 bases). Germline V lookup: CDR1 MNHEY, CDR2 SVGAGI. Between the trimmed V and J ends, which lost 0 bases and 9 bases, there was a span of 9 bases. The CDR3 runs 13 residues. The CDR3 loop is CASSYSTVSPQHF. The CDR3 region has the DNA TGTGCCAGCAGTTACTCGACAGTTTCGCCCCAGCATTTT.

The V call is TRBV10-3, the J call TRBJ1-5, with unresolved D. This CDR3 has 15 amino acids. The germline CDR1 and CDR2 sequences are ENHRY and SYGVKD. V was shortened by 1 base and J by 0 bases, with 7 bases between the two germline ends. The CDR3 DNA reads as TGTGCCATCAGTGAGTTCGGGTATAGCAATCAGCCCCAGCATTTT. Translated, it gives CAISEFGYSNQPQHF.

CDR3 nucleotide sequence: TGTGCCAGCAGCTTATTGGGACAGGGCCAAGAGACCCAGTACTTC. It encodes CASSLLGQGQETQYF. The genes are TRBV7-3 and TRBJ2-5; TRBD1 matches at 9 bases. Germline V lookup: CDR1 SGHTA, CDR2 FQGTGA. The ends lost 2 bases at V and 1 base at J; junction bases unmatched: 2. CDR3 size: 15 residues.

The count of this clone is one. The chain employs TRBV5-1 and TRBJ2-7, with D tentatively TRBD1 (8 bases). V gave up 6 bases and J gave up 6 bases, with 22 bases separating them. The CDR3 runs 15 residues. Germline assignment: CDR1 SGHRS and CDR2 YFSETQ. The CDR3 protein is CASTEPRTGRAEQYF. The CDR3 bases are TGCGCCAGCACCGAGCCGAGGACAGGGAGGGCCGAGCAGTACTTC.

The chain joins TRBV19 to TRBJ1-5; a weak D match, TRBD1 (5 bases). Trimming pared 1 base from V and 0 bases from J, leaving 10 bases between. Germline V CDR1 and CDR2: LNHDA, SQIVND (reference sequence). The CDR3 runs 16 residues. The CDR3 DNA reads as TGTGCCAGTAGTATAGGGAGACAGATTAGCAATCAGCCCCAGCATTTT. Its translation: CASSIGRQISNQPQHF.

This sequence joins TRBV6-2 or TRBV6-3 and TRBJ2-5, with 8 bases identical to TRBD1. Trimming cost V 4 bases and J 5 bases; bases outside gene matches: 6. CDR3 size: 14 residues. CDR1 is MNHEY, CDR2 SVGEGT, per germline. This CDR3 reads CASSLLTGEETQYF. The CDR3 DNA reads as TGTGCCAGCAGTTTATTGACAGGGGAGGAGACCCAGTACTTC.

The chain carries TRBV30 and TRBJ1-2, with TRBD1 as a possible D gene (6 bases). V was clipped by 1 base and J by 0 bases, with 9 bases between them. The CDR3 runs 14 residues. CDR1 GTSNPN and CDR2 SVGIG come from the germline V gene (reference sequence). The CDR3, as DNA: TGTGCCTGGAGTGGACAGGTTTCTAACTATGGCTACACCTTC. Encoded protein: CAWSGQVSNYGYTF.

The chain uses TRBV24-1 and TRBJ2-6; D remains ambiguous. This CDR3 contains 15 residues. CDR1 and CDR2 from the germline V gene are KGHDR and SFDVKD. Trimming shortened V by 3 bases and J by 1 base, and 6 bases separated the two germline ends. CDR3 amino acids: CATSDTSSGANVLTF. CDR3 in DNA: TGTGCCACCAGTGATACGAGTTCTGGGGCCAACGTCCTGACTTTC.

This chain links TRBV19 with TRBJ1-2, with 8 bases aligning to TRBD1. Germline V gene lookup returns CDR1 LNHDA and CDR2 SQIVND (reference sequence). The CDR3 extends over 16 amino acids. After removal of 5 bases from V and 8 bases from J, the junction contained 16 bases not matched to a gene. The CDR3 nucleotides read TGTGCCAGTAGTCCGAGACAGGGGACCCAAGGTGGCGGCTACACCTTC. The encoded protein is CASSPRQGTQGGGYTF.

J is TRBJ1-4 and V is TRBV7-8, with TRBD1 identical over 10 bases. The V and J ends lost 5 bases and 8 bases, in that order; junction bases with no gene match: 5. CDR1 and CDR2 from the germline V gene are SGHVS and FQNEAQ. This CDR3 contains 14 residues. CDR3 amino acids: CASSRQGAGEKLFF. CDR3 sequence (DNA): TGTGCCAGCAGCAGACAGGGGGCCGGGGAAAAACTGTTTTTT.

V gene TRBV27 combines with J gene TRBJ2-3; 10 nucleotides align to TRBD2. With V trimmed by 4 bases and J by 4 bases, 8 bases remained unmatched. Looked up from germline, CDR1 is MNHEY and CDR2 is SMNVEV (reference sequence). The CDR3 covers 16 residues. DNA of the CDR3: TGTGCCAGCAGTTCCCAGCGGGGGGGCAGATCAGATACGCAGTATTTT. It encodes CASSSQRGGRSDTQYF.

The count of this clone is one. The J gene is TRBJ2-2, the V gene TRBV10-1, with TRBD1 identical over 7 bases. The CDR3 is 17 residues long. CDR1 WNHNN and CDR2 SYGVQD come from the germline V gene (reference sequence). V gave up 0 bases and J gave up 1 base; unmatched junction bases: 5. The CDR3 sequence: CASSESRRTGNTGELFF. DNA for the CDR3: TGCGCCAGCAGTGAGTCGAGAAGGACAGGGAACACCGGGGAGCTGTTTTTT.

The gene calls are TRBV10-2 and TRBJ2-3; TRBD1 agrees at 11 bases. Germline loops: CDR1 WSHSY, CDR2 SAAADI. The trim removed 7 bases at V and 2 bases at J, leaving 8 bases unmatched. The CDR3 totals 16 residues. The CDR3 region has the DNA TGCGCCAGCATGACGGGGACAGGGGGACTCACAGATACGCAGTATTTT. This encodes CASMTGTGGLTDTQYF.

The CDR3 sequence is CASSLHPPRLAGPPYEQYF. The CDR3 DNA is TGTGCCAGCAGCTTACACCCACCCCGGCTAGCGGGACCTCCCTACGAGCAGTACTTC. This chain connects TRBV11-2 to TRBJ2-7; 9 positions match TRBD2. V lost 2 bases, J lost 2 bases, and 16 bases stayed unmatched. The CDR3 sequence is 19 residues long. CDR1 SGHAT and CDR2 FQNNGV come from the germline V gene.

CDR3 in amino acids: CASSRQGLSEKLFF. In DNA form, the CDR3 reads TGTGCCAGCAGCAGACAGGGGTTGAGTGAAAAACTGTTTTTT. The chain couples TRBV9 to TRBJ1-4; 8 bases agree with TRBD1. V was pared by 4 bases and J by 7 bases, with 6 bases of the junction left unmatched. CDR3 length equals 14 residues. Per germline, CDR1 SGDLS and CDR2 YYNGEE.